The T cell receptor (beta chain) under discussion was sequenced for a study of tumor and adjacent non-tumor tissue in lung cancer. Background on the study: The patients, around 10 men and 5 or 6 women, were about 30 to 85 with stage I to III disease. On average, productive TCRbeta reads reached 4 million to 5 million per sample.

A modified ARM-PCR protocol with three rounds of nested PCR amplified TCRbeta. TCRdb used MiXCR to reprocess the multiplex PCR reads, holding one entry per CDR3 protein. The sample lists roughly 200,000 distinct CDR3 sequences, over 55% occurring once. Note on this clonotype: Antigen unknown. It is likely a read error, because the conserved phenylalanine at the end of the CDR3 is missing. Because the CDR3's place on the DNA is in doubt, the DNA is left out and the CDR3 is given as listed by TCRdb.

The germline V gene encodes CDR1 DFQATT and CDR2 SNEGSKA (reference sequence). The CDR3 adds up to 15 amino acids, both ends counted. Study-wide points: Tumor tissue had significantly higher TCR diversity than normal lung.

This sample's RNA came from whole unsorted tissue. Sequencing used lung tumor tissue. The V gene is TRBV20-1, the J gene TRBJ1-3. The clonotype was recovered from a man in his sixties with non-small cell lung cancer. The CDR3 loop is CSASPTSGSGNTIHI.